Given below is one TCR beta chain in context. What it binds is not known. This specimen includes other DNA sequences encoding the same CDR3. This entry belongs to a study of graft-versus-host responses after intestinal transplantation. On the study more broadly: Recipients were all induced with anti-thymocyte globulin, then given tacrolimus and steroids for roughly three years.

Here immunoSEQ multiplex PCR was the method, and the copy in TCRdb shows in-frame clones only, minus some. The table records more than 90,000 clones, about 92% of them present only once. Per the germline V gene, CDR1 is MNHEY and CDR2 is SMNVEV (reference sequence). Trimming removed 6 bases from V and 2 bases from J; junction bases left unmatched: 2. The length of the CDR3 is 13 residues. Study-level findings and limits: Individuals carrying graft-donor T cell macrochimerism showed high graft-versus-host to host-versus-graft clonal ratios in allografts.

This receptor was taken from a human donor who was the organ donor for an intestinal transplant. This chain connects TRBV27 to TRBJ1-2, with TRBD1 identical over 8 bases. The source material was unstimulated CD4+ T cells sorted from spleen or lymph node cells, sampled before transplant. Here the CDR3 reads CASRRTGNYGYTF. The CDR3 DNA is TGTGCCAGCAGGCGGACAGGGAACTATGGCTACACCTTC.